The subject of this entry is one T cell receptor beta chain. These data originate in a study of blood T cell repertoires in COVID-19. On the study more broadly: The United States, Italy and Spain provided the acute and convalescent COVID-19 samples. PBMCs, B-cell-depleted T cells, or T cells provided the cDNA or gDNA that made up the material.

Original processing methods: It was from reference gene primer amplification that nucleated cell counts were estimated. Method: immunoSEQ multiplex PCR; TCRdb's copy keeps in-frame clones and lacks some. That table gives V, J and clone size, and the DNA gave D and trimming. Counted here are approximately 260,000 clones, more than 75% occurring once; the ten biggest clones make up roughly 12%. Germline CDR1 is SGHNT and CDR2 is YYREEE (reference sequence). The CDR3 spans 16 residues. With 4 bases clipped from V and 8 bases from J, the junction kept 16 bases outside the gene matches. Sequencing input: peripheral blood. The V and J genes are TRBV5-4 and TRBJ1-2; 8 nucleotides agree with TRBD1. The source of this sequence is a woman in her fifties or sixties with active or convalescent COVID-19. CDR3 sequence (DNA): TGTGCCAGCAGCCTAGGACAGGGTTTAGGTCTATGGGGCTACACCTTC. Protein: CASSLGQGLGLWGYTF.